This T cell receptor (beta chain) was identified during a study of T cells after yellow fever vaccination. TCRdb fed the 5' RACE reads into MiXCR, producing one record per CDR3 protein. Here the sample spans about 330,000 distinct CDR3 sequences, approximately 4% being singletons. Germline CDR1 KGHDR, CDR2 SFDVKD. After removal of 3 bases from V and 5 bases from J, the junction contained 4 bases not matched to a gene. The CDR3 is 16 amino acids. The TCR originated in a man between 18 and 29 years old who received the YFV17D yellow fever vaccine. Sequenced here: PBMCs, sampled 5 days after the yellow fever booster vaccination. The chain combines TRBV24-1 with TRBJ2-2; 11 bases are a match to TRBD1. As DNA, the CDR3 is TGTGCCACCAGTGATGGGGGACAGGGGGATACCGGGGAGCTGTTTTTT. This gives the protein CATSDGGQGDTGELFF.